Listed below are T cell receptor beta chains from one sample, sequenced in a study of blood T cell repertoires in COVID-19. Sequencing was performed with immunoSEQ multiplex PCR; in TCRdb, only in-frame clones are kept and a portion is missing. The sample lists under 95,000 clones, around nine tenths occurring once. Sequenced material: peripheral blood. The receptor source for this set is a man in his 60s with acute or convalescent COVID-19. CDR3s include the opening cysteine and the closing phenylalanine or tryptophan. Fields, in order: CDR3 length, V gene, CDR3 protein.

>11|TRBV19
CASTVGEKLFF
>14|TRBV9
CASSVASGQETQYF
>16|TRBV6-1
CASSEARGGTNEKLFF
>14|TRBV7-9
CASSLRSVSTEAFF
>15|TRBV11-2
CASSPQGGVSYGYTF
>15|TRBV6-2/TRBV6-3
CASRYGDRRWHGYTF
>16|TRBV5-1
CASSPRGVTSTDTQYF
>14|TRBV7-8
CASSPGTEYYGYTF
>15|TRBV29-1
CSVEVAGGNYNEQFF
>15|TRBV19
CASSIEAGGPYEQYF
>17|TRBV18
CASSPVQTGGWVNEQFF
>14|TRBV19
CASSIDRTWNEQFF
>13|TRBV28
CASSRQSYNEQFF
>16|TRBV4-3
CASSQDLWGLGEKLFF
>15|TRBV7-8
CASSLGAGPTYEQYF
>13|TRBV30
CAWRGQPNTEAFF
>17|TRBV6-2/TRBV6-3
CASSYPTLTGEQETQYF
>18|TRBV5-1
CASSLSLAGGHYPDTQYF
>16|TRBV6-2/TRBV6-3
CASSPGTTDSNQPQHF
>14|TRBV6-2/TRBV6-3
CASSPPGQGEPQHF
>15|TRBV6-5
CASSLRQANTGELFF
>15|TRBV5-1
CASTPGTSNTGELFF
>14|TRBV30
CAWKVGLPGETQYF
>14|TRBV5-4
CASSLDLQDYGYTF
>16|TRBV6-1
CASSARRTGQNEKLFF
>14|TRBV9
CASSVDRVSGEQYF
>16|TRBV10-3
CAISNRDRDSNQPQHF
>13|TRBV9
CASSPSPDRALHF
>17|TRBV5-3
CARSWAQKPPAGSPLHF
>16|TRBV7-9
CASSLASQPNTGELFF
>16|TRBV9
CASSGTRGASTDTQYF
>14|TRBV27
CASSFSYGNYGYTF
>15|TRBV28
CASSPPGRAYYEQYF
>16|TRBV6-5
CASSYPPGGGNQPQHF
>12|TRBV6-5
CASSLQGVEQYF
>14|TRBV5-6
CASSPGTSGYEQYF
>16|TRBV11-2
CASSLSTSGGSDTQYF
>18|TRBV7-2
CASSLMSPGLGSGNTIYF
>12|TRBV5-6
CASRTGGTEAFF
>15|TRBV7-8
CASSPGTSLGNTIYF
>12|TRBV4-3
CASSQADNEQFF
>15|TRBV4-1
CASSQGRQIQETQYF
>15|TRBV11-2
CASSLDGQGVYEQYF
>15|TRBV2
CASNPRGRGNYEQYF
>17|TRBV11-2
CASSPRLAGGSTDTQYF
>15|TRBV11-2
CASSLDAGSSDEQFF
>16|TRBV29-1
CSVEVAIAGVYNEQFF
>13|TRBV27
CASGQLRNTEAFF
>15|TRBV19
CASRDREYSNQPQHF
>15|TRBV18
CASSPRTGGSSEAFF
>16|TRBV6-1
CASSETGTGGTDTQYF
>16|TRBV27
CASSLRGGEGNQPQHF
>15|TRBV15
CATSRDKTGIYEQYF
>17|TRBV7-6
CASSLAAGGLIPGELFF
>16|TRBV4-2
CASSQDWGVFGNTIYF
>11|TRBV19
CASTRGQKLFF
>15|TRBV11-2
CASSLAGSPVGEQFF